One and the same sample provided the 20 T cell receptor beta chains below, sequenced in a study of long-term antiretroviral therapy in people with HIV. With survey level as its setting, the immunoSEQ assay was v3.0. The repertoire was sequenced with immunoSEQ multiplex PCR; TCRdb's copy has only in-frame clones and lacks some. The sample lists about 24,000 clones, about 76% occurring once. Sample: unsorted PBMCs, taken at the start of antiretroviral therapy, before treatment. These receptors came from a woman under 30 with HIV.

This chain links TRBV27 with TRBJ2-3; tentatively, D is TRBD2 (6 bases). V lost 2 bases, J lost 1 base, and 13 bases lay in between. Germline V gene lookup returns CDR1 MNHEY and CDR2 SMNVEV (reference sequence). This CDR3 contains 16 residues. The CDR3 spells CASSLARGKGTDTQYF. The CDR3 nucleotides are TGTGCCAGCAGTTTAGCTCGGGGGAAAGGCACAGATACGCAGTATTTT.

The CDR3: CASSQEGGYTF. CDR3 nucleotide sequence: TGTGCCAGCAGCCAAGAGGGAGGCTACACCTTC. V usage is TRBV4-2 and J usage is TRBJ1-2; D is ambiguous. Deletions cut 0 bases from V and 8 bases from J, with 4 bases between. The V gene's germline CDR1 is LGHNA and CDR2 YNFKEQ. This CDR3 is 11 amino acids long.

The V gene is TRBV6-1, the J gene TRBJ2-7; D unclear. Trimming took 0 bases from V and 2 from J, leaving 11 bases between them. The germline gives CDR1 MNHNS, CDR2 SASEGT. This CDR3 has 15 residues. CDR3 in amino acids: CASSEAVGPTYEQYF. The CDR3 nucleotides are TGTGCCAGCAGTGAAGCGGTAGGGCCAACCTACGAGCAGTACTTC.

The chain carries TRBV19 and TRBJ2-6, with D uncertain. V gave up 3 bases and J gave up 4 bases, with 16 bases separating them. Germline loops: CDR1 LNHDA, CDR2 SQIVND (reference sequence). The CDR3 spans 17 residues. The chain's CDR3 is CASSIRGNPSGANVLTF. The CDR3 bases are TGTGCCAGTAGTATCCGTGGCAACCCTTCCGGGGCCAACGTCCTGACTTTC. Filled out from reference TRBV19 and TRBJ2-6, the complete variable domain reads DGGITQSPKYLFRKEGQNVTLSCEQNLNHDAMYWYRQDPGQGLRLIYYSQIVNDFQKGDIAEGYSVSREKKESFPLTVTSAQKNPTAFYLCASSIRGNPSGANVLTFGAGSRLTVL.

The chain couples TRBV5-1 to TRBJ1-4; D gene unclear. V was pared by 0 bases and J by 2 bases, with 8 bases between. CDR3 length: 15 residues. Germline values: CDR1 SGHRS, CDR2 YFSETQ. CDR3 sequence: CASSLVGGTNEKLFF. CDR3 nucleotides: TGCGCCAGCAGCTTGGTAGGCGGTACTAATGAAAAACTGTTTTTT.

This chain's CDR3 is CASSTRSSPLHF. Here the CDR3 DNA reads TGTGCCAGCTCTACCCGGAGTTCACCCCTCCACTTT. The V call is TRBV18, the J call TRBJ1-6; D is undetermined. V lost 6 bases, J lost 9 bases, and 9 bases lay in between. This CDR3 spans 12 amino acids. Per germline, CDR1 KGHSH and CDR2 LQKENI.

This clone was seen just once. The V gene is TRBV5-4, the J gene TRBJ2-7; TRBD2 agrees at 8 bases. J lost 6 bases, V lost 4 bases, and 15 bases had no gene match. The CDR3 has 16 residues. Per germline, CDR1 SGHNT and CDR2 YYREEE (reference sequence). DNA for the CDR3: TGTGCCAGCAGCCAAGATCTATCGAGCGGGGGTCGCGAGCAGTACTTC. Its translation is CASSQDLSSGGREQYF.

This chain connects TRBV29-1 to TRBJ2-2, with 7 bases aligning to TRBD1. This CDR3 is built from 13 residues. Germline trimming cut 7 bases from V and 1 base from J; bases unmatched to any gene: 3. The germline V gene encodes CDR1 SQVTM and CDR2 ANQGSEA. The CDR3 loop is CSARQGNTGELFF. DNA for the CDR3: TGCAGCGCCAGACAGGGGAACACCGGGGAGCTGTTTTTT.

V usage is TRBV2 and J usage is TRBJ1-2, with D possibly being TRBD1 (6 bases). Germline CDR1 and CDR2: SNHLY and FYNNEI. CDR3 size: 13 residues. V was clipped by 3 bases and J by 8 bases, with 13 bases between them. CDR3 region: CASSEQGSAGYTF. CDR3 nucleotides: TGTGCCAGCAGTGAGCAGGGGTCCGCCGGCTACACCTTC.

There are a few counts of this clone. V is TRBV13 and J is TRBJ2-1, with TRBD1 identical over 11 bases. Losses at the gene ends were 4 bases for V and 6 bases for J; bases not matched to a gene: 5. The germline V gene has CDR1 PRHDT and CDR2 FYEKMQ (reference sequence). The CDR3 loop spans 15 amino acids. CDR3 loop: CASSSQGTGGNEQFF. The CDR3 DNA reads TGTGCCAGCAGCTCCCAAGGGACAGGGGGCAATGAGCAGTTCTTC.

This chain uses TRBV5-1 with TRBJ2-1; TRBD2 matches at 14 bases. Germline-derived CDR1 and CDR2 are SGHRS and YFSETQ. The CDR3 has 15 amino acids. V trimming: 2 bases; J trimming: 7 bases; junction bases outside the gene matches: 2. CDR3 DNA: TGCGCCAGCAGCTTAGGGACTAGCGGGAGAAATGAGCAGTTCTTC. The encoded protein is CASSLGTSGRNEQFF.

The chain is built from TRBV6-1 and TRBJ2-1; 7 bases match TRBD2. Per germline, CDR1 MNHNS and CDR2 SASEGT. CDR3 length: 17 amino acids. With V trimmed by 4 bases and J by 9 bases, 18 bases remained unmatched. The CDR3 DNA is TGTGCCAGCAGTGTGGGAGGGGCGGGGACGACCTGGGGTGAGCAGTTCTTC. Its protein is CASSVGGAGTTWGEQFF.

The chain recombines TRBV7-8 with TRBJ2-1; a weak D match, TRBD2 (6 bases). This CDR3 has 13 residues. V was cut by 5 bases and J by 16 bases, with 21 bases left in between. Germline CDR1 and CDR2: SGHVS and FQNEAQ. CDR3: CASSLDTSPRIFF. The CDR3, as DNA: TGTGCCAGCAGCCTCGATACTAGCCCCCGGATATTCTTC.

This chain links TRBV5-1 with TRBJ2-4; either TRBD1 or TRBD2 may fit D (5 bases each). Germline V gene lookup returns CDR1 SGHRS and CDR2 YFSETQ. The CDR3 contains 15 residues. V lost 0 bases, J lost 9 bases, and 16 bases lay in between. CDR3 sequence: CASSLEFRVGTIQYF. The CDR3, as DNA: TGCGCCAGCAGCTTGGAATTCAGGGTTGGGACCATTCAGTACTTC.

The rearrangement joins TRBV11-2 to TRBJ2-7; 15 bases agree with TRBD2. The J segment lost 6 bases and the V segment lost 3 bases, leaving 0 bases of the junction unmatched. Germline assignment: CDR1 SGHAT and CDR2 FQNNGV. This CDR3 contains 14 residues. Here the CDR3 DNA reads TGTGCCAGCAGCTTGGGACTAGCGGGAGGCGAGCAGTACTTC. Amino acid sequence: CASSLGLAGGEQYF.

The chain uses TRBV7-2 and TRBJ2-3; no clear D gene. Germline V gene data show CDR1 as SGHTA and CDR2 as FQGNSA. Trimming stripped 8 bases from V and 2 bases from J, with 11 bases between. The CDR3 runs 13 residues. The CDR3 DNA is TGTGCCAGCGCCCGAATATTCACAGATACGCAGTATTTT. Translated, it gives CASARIFTDTQYF.

J is TRBJ2-1 and V is TRBV7-3; TRBD2 is a possible D gene (6 bases). V gave up 0 bases and J gave up 7 bases, with 13 bases separating them. The germline V gene encodes CDR1 SGHTA and CDR2 FQGTGA. This CDR3 has 15 amino acids. CDR3 in amino acids: CASSLTVGGVNEQFF. CDR3 DNA sequence: TGTGCCAGCAGCTTAACCGTTGGAGGGGTAAATGAGCAGTTCTTC.

This clone has only one observation. The genes are TRBV6-5 and TRBJ2-5; D ambiguous. Germline CDR1 is MNHEY and CDR2 is SVGAGI. The V end was cut by 7 bases, the J end by 9 bases, with 24 bases between. The CDR3 is made up of 15 amino acids. As DNA, the CDR3 is TGTGCCAGCACTAATGCCCCCGGGTCGGGCCAGGCCCAGTACTTC. This codes for CASTNAPGSGQAQYF.

V and J are TRBV27 and TRBJ2-2, with D perhaps matching TRBD1 or TRBD2 (5 bases each). Germline CDR1 MNHEY, CDR2 SMNVEV (reference sequence). V gave up 6 bases and J gave up 7 bases, with 18 bases separating them. The length of the CDR3 is 15 residues. The CDR3, as DNA: TGTGCCAGCAGCCCGGGACCCCCTTGGATCGGGGAGCTGTTTTTT. Protein product: CASSPGPPWIGELFF.

V usage is TRBV4-3 and J usage is TRBJ2-7, with 10 bases that match TRBD1. Germline loops: CDR1 LGHNA, CDR2 YSLEER. Trimming cost V 1 base and J 0 bases; bases outside gene matches: 3. The CDR3 has 16 amino acids. The CDR3 sequence: CASSQGTGGGSYEQYF. CDR3 nucleotides: TGCGCCAGCAGCCAAGGGACAGGGGGAGGCTCCTACGAGCAGTACTTC.